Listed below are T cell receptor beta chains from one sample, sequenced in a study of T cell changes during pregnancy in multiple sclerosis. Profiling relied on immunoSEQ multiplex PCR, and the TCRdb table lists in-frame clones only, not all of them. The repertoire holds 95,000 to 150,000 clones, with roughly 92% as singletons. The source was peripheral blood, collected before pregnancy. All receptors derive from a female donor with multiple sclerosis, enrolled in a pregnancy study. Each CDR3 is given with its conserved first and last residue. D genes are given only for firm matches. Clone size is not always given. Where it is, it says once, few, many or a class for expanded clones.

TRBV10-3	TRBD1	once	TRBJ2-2	CAIRHRGTGELFF	TGTGCCATCAGACACAGGGGCACCGGGGAGCTGTTTTTT
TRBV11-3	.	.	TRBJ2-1	CASSYGGPGEQFF	TGTGCCAGCAGCTACGGGGGGCCAGGGGAGCAGTTCTTC
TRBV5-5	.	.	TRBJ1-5	CASSLSGVRQPQHF	TGTGCCAGCAGCTTGTCGGGGGTTCGTCAGCCCCAGCATTTT
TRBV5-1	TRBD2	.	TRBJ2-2	CASSSLAGATNTGELFF	TGCGCCAGCAGCAGTCTAGCGGGGGCCACGAACACCGGGGAGCTGTTTTTT
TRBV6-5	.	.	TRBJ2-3	CATSSTDTQYF	TGTGCCACCTCCTCCACAGATACGCAGTATTTT
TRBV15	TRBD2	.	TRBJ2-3	CATSTSGGLSTDTQYF	TGTGCCACCAGCACGAGCGGGGGACTTAGCACAGATACGCAGTATTTT
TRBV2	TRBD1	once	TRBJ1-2	CASSETGGSGYTF	TGTGCCAGCAGTGAGACAGGGGGCTCTGGCTACACCTTC
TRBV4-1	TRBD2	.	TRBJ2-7	CASSPGHASGSYEQYF	TGCGCCAGCAGCCCTGGCCATGCTAGCGGGAGCTACGAGCAGTACTTC
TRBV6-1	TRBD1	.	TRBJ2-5	CASMETGRVTQYF	TGTGCCAGCATGGAGACAGGGAGAGTGACCCAGTACTTC
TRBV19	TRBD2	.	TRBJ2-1	CASSPKGLAGRYEQFF	TGTGCCAGTAGTCCCAAGGGGCTAGCGGGGAGGTATGAGCAGTTCTTC
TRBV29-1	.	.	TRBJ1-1	CSVHIYRVNTEAFF	TGCAGCGTTCACATTTACAGGGTTAACACTGAAGCTTTCTTT
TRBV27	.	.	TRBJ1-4	CASTPRGPNEKLFF	TGTGCCAGCACCCCGCGGGGCCCTAATGAAAAACTGTTTTTT
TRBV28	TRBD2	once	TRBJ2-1	CASRVPGLAARNNEQFF	TGTGCCAGCAGGGTACCGGGACTAGCCGCGAGAAACAATGAGCAGTTCTTC
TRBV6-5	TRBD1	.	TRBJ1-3	CASSPYRTGVNTIYF	TGTGCCAGCAGTCCATACCGGACAGGGGTAAACACCATATATTTT
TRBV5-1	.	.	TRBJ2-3	CASSLTTPPSTDTQYF	TGCGCCAGCAGCTTGACTACCCCTCCTAGCACAGATACGCAGTATTTT
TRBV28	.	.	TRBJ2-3	CALSGSTDTQYF	TGTGCTTTAAGCGGGAGCACAGATACGCAGTATTTT
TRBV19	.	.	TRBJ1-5	CASSIGPRGYQYGQPQHF	TGTGCCAGTAGTATAGGGCCCAGAGGGTACCAGTACGGACAGCCCCAGCATTTT
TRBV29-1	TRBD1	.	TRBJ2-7	CSVGGTGRTYEQYF	TGCAGCGTTGGAGGGACAGGCCGGACCTACGAGCAGTACTTC